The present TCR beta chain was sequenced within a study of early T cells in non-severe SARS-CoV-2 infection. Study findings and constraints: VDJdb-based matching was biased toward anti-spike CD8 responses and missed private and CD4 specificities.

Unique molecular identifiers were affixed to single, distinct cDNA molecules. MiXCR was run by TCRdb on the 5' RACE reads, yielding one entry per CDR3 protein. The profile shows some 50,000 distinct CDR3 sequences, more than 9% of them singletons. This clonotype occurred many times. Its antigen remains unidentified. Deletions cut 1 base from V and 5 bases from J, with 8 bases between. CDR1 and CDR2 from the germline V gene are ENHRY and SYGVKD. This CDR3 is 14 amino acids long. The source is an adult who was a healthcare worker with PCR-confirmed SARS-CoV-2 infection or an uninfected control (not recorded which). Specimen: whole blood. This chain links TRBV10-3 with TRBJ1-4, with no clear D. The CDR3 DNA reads TGTGCCATCAGTGAGTTCGAAGGGAATGAAAAACTGTTTTTT. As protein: CAISEFEGNEKLFF.